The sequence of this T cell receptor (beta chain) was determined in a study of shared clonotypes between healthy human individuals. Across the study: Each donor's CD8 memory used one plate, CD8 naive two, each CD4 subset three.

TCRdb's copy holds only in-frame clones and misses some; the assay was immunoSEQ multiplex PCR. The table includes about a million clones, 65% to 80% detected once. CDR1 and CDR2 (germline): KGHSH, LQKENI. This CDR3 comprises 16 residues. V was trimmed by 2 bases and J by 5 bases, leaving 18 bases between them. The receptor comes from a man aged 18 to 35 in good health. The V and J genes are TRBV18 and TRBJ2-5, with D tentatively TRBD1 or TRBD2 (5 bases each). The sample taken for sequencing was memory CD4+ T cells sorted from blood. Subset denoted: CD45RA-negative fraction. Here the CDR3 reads CASSPFEGWLDETQYF. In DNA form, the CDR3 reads TGTGCCAGCTCACCATTCGAGGGGTGGTTAGATGAGACCCAGTACTTC.